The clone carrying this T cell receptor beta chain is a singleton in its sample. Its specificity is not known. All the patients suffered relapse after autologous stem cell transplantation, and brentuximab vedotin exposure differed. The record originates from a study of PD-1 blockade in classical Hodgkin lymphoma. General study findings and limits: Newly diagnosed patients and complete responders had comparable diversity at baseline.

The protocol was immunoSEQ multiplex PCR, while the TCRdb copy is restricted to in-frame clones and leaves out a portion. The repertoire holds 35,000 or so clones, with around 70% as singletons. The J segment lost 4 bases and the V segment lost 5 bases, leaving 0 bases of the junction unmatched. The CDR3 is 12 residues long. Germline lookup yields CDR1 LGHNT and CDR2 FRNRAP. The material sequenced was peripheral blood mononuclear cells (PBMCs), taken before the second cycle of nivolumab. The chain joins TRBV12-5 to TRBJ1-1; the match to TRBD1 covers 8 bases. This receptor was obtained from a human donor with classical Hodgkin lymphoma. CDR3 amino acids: CASGTGGTEAFF. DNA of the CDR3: TGTGCTAGTGGTACAGGGGGCACTGAAGCTTTCTTT. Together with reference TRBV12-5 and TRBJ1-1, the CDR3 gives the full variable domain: DARVTQTPRHKVTEMGQEVTMRCQPILGHNTVFWYRQTMMQGLELLAYFRNRAPLDDSGMPKDRFSAEMPDATLATLKIQPSEPRDSAVYFCASGTGGTEAFFGQGTRLTVV.